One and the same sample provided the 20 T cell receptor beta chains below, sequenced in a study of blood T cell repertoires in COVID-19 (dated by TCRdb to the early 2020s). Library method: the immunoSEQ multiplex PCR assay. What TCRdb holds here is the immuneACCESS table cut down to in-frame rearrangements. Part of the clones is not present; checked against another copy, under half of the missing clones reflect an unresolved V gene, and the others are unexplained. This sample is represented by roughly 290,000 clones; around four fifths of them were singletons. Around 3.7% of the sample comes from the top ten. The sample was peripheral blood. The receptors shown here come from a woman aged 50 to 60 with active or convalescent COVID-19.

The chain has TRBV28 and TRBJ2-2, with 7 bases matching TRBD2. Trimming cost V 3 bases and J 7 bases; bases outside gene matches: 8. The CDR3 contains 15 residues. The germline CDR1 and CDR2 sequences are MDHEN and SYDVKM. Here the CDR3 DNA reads TGTGCCAGCAGTTTCCGGCGGGAGCGGCACGGGGAGCTGTTTTTT. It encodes CASSFRRERHGELFF.

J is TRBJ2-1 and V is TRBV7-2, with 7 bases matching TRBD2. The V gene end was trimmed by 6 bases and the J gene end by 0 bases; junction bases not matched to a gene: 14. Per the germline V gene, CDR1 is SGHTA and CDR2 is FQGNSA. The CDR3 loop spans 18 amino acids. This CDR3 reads CASRPSGWGRGSYNEQFF. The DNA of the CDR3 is TGTGCCAGCAGACCCTCGGGTTGGGGGAGGGGCTCCTACAATGAGCAGTTCTTC.

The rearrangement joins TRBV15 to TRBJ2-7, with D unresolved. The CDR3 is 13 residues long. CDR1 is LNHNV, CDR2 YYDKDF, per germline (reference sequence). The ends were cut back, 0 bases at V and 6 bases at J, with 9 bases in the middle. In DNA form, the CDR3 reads TGTGCCACCAGCAGAGAGAGGTTTTCCGAGCAGTACTTC. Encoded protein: CATSRERFSEQYF.

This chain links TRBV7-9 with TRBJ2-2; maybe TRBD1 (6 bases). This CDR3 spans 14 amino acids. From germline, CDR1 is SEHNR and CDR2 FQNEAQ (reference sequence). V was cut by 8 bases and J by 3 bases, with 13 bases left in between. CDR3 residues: CASQGRGDTGELFF. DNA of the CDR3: TGTGCCAGCCAGGGCAGGGGTGACACCGGGGAGCTGTTTTTT.

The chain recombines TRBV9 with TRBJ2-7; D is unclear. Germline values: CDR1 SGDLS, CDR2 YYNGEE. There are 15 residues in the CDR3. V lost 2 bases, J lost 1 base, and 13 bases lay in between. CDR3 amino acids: CASSVGSTSSYEQYF. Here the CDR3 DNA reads TGTGCCAGCAGCGTGGGCTCGACATCTTCCTACGAGCAGTACTTC. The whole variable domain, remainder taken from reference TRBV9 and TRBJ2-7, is DSGVTQTPKHLITATGQRVTLRCSPRSGDLSVYWYQQSLDQGLQFLIQYYNGEERAKGNILERFSAQQFPDLHSELNLSSLELGDSALYFCASSVGSTSSYEQYFGPGTRLTVT.

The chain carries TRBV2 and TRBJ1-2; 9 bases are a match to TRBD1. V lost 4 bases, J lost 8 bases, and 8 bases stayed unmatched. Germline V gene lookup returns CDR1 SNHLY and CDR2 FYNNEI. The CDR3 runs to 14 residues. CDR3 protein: CASSAQQGAGGYTF. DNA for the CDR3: TGTGCCAGCAGTGCTCAACAGGGGGCGGGCGGCTACACCTTC. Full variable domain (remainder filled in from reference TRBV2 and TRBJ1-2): EPEVTQTPSHQVTQMGQEVILRCVPISNHLYFYWYRQILGQKVEFLVSFYNNEISEKSEIFDDQFSVERPDGSNFTLKIRSTKLEDSAMYFCASSAQQGAGGYTFGSGTRLTVV.

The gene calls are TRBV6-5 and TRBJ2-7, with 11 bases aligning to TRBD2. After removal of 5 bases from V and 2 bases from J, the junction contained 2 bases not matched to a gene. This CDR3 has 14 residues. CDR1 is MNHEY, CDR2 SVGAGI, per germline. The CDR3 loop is CASSIAGGPYEQYF. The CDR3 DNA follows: TGTGCCAGCAGTATAGCGGGAGGGCCCTACGAGCAGTACTTC.

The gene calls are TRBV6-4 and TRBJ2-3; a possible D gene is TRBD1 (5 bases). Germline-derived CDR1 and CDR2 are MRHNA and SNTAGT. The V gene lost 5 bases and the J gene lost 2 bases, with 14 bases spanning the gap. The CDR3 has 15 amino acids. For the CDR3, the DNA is TGTGCCAGCAGTATTTCGACAGAGCCCACAGATACGCAGTATTTT. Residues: CASSISTEPTDTQYF.

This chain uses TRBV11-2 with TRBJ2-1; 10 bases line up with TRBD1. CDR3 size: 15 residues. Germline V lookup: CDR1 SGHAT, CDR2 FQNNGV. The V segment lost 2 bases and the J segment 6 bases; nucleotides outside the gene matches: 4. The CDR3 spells CASSLRDRGSNEQFF. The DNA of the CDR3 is TGTGCCAGCAGCTTAAGGGACAGGGGAAGCAATGAGCAGTTCTTC.

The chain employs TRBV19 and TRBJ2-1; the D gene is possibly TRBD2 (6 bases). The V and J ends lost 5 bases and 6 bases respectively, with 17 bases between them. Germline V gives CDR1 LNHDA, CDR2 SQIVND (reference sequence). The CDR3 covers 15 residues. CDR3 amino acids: CASSPGGNVLNEQFF. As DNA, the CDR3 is TGTGCCAGTAGTCCCGGCGGGAACGTACTCAATGAGCAGTTCTTC.

The CDR3 loop is CASRGPFVVTGELFF. In DNA, the CDR3 is TGTGCCAGCAGGGGGCCCTTTGTTGTTACCGGGGAGCTGTTTTTT. V gene TRBV28 combines with J gene TRBJ2-2; the D gene is possibly TRBD1 (5 bases). This CDR3 comprises 15 residues. Germline CDR1 is MDHEN and CDR2 is SYDVKM. V lost 6 bases and J lost 5, with 16 bases in between.

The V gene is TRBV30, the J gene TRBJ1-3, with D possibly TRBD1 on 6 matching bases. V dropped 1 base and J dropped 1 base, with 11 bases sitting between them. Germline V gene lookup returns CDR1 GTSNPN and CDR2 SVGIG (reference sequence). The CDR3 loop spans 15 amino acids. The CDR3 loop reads CAWSDLQGSGNTIYF. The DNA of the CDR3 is TGTGCCTGGAGTGATCTACAGGGTTCTGGAAACACCATATATTTT.

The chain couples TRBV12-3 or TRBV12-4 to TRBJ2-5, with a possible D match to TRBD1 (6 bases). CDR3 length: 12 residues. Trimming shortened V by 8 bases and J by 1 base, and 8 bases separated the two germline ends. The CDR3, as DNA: TGTGCCAGCGGACAGTCCCAAGAGACCCAGTACTTC. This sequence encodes CASGQSQETQYF.

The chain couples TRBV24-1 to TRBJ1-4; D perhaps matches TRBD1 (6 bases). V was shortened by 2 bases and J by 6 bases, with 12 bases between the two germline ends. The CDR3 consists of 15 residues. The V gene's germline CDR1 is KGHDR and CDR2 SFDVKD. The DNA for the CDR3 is TGTGCCACCAGTGATTCTGGGGCAGGGGATGAAAAACTGTTTTTT. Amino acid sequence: CATSDSGAGDEKLFF.

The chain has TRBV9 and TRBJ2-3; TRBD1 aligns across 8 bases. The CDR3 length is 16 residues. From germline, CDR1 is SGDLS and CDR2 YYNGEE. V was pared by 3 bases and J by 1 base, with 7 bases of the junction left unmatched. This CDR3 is CASSARQGLGTDTQYF. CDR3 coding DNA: TGTGCCAGCAGCGCGCGACAGGGGTTGGGCACAGATACGCAGTATTTT.

The CDR3 DNA reads TGTGCCACCAGCAGAGTTAGACTAGCGGACTCCTACAATGAGCAGTTCTTC. The encoded protein is CATSRVRLADSYNEQFF. V usage is TRBV15 and J usage is TRBJ2-1, with TRBD2 identical over 9 bases. This CDR3 region has 17 residues. Germline assignment: CDR1 LNHNV and CDR2 YYDKDF (reference sequence). The trim removed 1 base at V and 0 bases at J, leaving 4 bases unmatched.

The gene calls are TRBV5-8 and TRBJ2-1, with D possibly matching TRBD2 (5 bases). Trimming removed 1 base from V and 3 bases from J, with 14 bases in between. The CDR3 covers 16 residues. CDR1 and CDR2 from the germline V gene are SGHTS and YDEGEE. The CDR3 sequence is CASSLRAADLYNEQFF. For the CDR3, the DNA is TGTGCCAGCAGCTTGCGAGCGGCCGATCTCTACAATGAGCAGTTCTTC.

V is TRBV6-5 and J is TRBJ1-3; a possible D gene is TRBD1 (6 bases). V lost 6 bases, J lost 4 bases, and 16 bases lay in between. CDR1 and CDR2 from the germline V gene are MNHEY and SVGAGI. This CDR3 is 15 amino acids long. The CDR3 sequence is CASSASDSLGNTIYF. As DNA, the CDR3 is TGTGCCAGCAGCGCATCGGACAGTTTAGGAAACACCATATATTTT.

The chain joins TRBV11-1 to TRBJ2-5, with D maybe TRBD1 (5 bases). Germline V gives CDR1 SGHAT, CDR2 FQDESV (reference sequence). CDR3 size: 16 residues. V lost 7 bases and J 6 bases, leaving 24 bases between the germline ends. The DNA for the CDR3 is TGTGCCAGCAAGTGGCGACAGTCACCCTATAGAAAGACCCAGTACTTC. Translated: CASKWRQSPYRKTQYF. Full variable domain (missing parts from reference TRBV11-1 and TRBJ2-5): EAEVAQSPRYKITEKSQAVAFWCDPISGHATLYWYRQILGQGPELLVQFQDESVVDDSQLPKDRFSAERLKGVDSTLKIQPAELGDSAMYLCASKWRQSPYRKTQYFGPGTRLLVL.

The CDR3 nucleotides are TGTGCCAGCAGTTTATGGGGGCCGGAGCAGCCCCAGCATTTT. Amino acids: CASSLWGPEQPQHF. The genes are TRBV27 and TRBJ1-5; D is perhaps TRBD1 (6 bases). The CDR3 spans 14 residues. The V gene's germline CDR1 is MNHEY and CDR2 SMNVEV (reference sequence). The ends were cut back, 1 base at V and 7 bases at J, with 11 bases in the middle.